The present T cell receptor (beta chain) was sequenced within a study of T cell responses to AZD1222 COVID-19 vaccine. General study points: AZD1222 recipients seropositive at baseline numbered only five to seven.

Profiled with immunoSEQ multiplex PCR; TCRdb holds only in-frame clones, not every one. The sample has more than 100,000 clones, 70% to 90% seen once. Points on this clone: The target antigen is unknown.

CDR1 and CDR2 (germline): MNHNY, SVGAGI (reference sequence). The CDR3 runs 16 residues. After removal of 0 bases from V and 4 bases from J, the junction contained 7 bases not matched to a gene. The specimen comprised peripheral blood, sampled 28 days after the second dose of the MenACWY control vaccine. The sequence was obtained from an adult who received the MenACWY meningococcal vaccine as a control. J is TRBJ1-1 and V is TRBV6-6; 8 positions agree with TRBD1. The CDR3 coding sequence is TGTGCCAGCAGTTACTCGTTTGACAGGGGAGGCACTGAAGCTTTCTTT. Translated: CASSYSFDRGGTEAFF.